The 30 T cell receptor beta chains listed next were all sequenced from one sample in a study of response to subunit inactivated influenza vaccine. Via MiXCR, TCRdb re-called the RT-PCR reads, giving one row per CDR3 protein. The data contain about 480,000 distinct CDR3 sequences, 10% to 15% of them singletons. The specimen was PBMCs from blood, collected about 40 days after vaccination. Source of these receptors: a man in his fifties who received an inactivated influenza vaccine.

This clonotype has more than one count but fewer than ten. The chain employs TRBV30 and TRBJ1-6, with D possibly TRBD1 on 5 matching bases. V lost 2 bases to trimming and J lost 10 bases, with 12 bases between them. Germline CDR1 and CDR2: GTSNPN and SVGIG (reference sequence). There are 13 residues in the CDR3. The CDR3 nucleotides read TGTGCCTGGAGTACCCAGGGAAGCTCACCCCTCCACTTT. Its protein is CAWSTQGSSPLHF.

This clonotype was seen at least ten times. The V call is TRBV28, the J call TRBJ2-1; D is unresolved. V was cut by 5 bases and J by 4 bases, with 24 bases left in between. Germline V gene lookup returns CDR1 MDHEN and CDR2 SYDVKM. The CDR3 runs 18 residues. CDR3 protein: CASSLSFGPKRKYNEQFF. Here the CDR3 DNA reads TGTGCCAGCAGTCTCAGTTTCGGGCCAAAAAGAAAATACAATGAGCAGTTCTTC. The whole variable domain, filled in from reference TRBV28 and TRBJ2-1, reads DVKVTQSSRYLVKRTGEKVFLECVQDMDHENMFWYRQDPGLGLRLIYFSYDVKMKEKGDIPEGYSVSREKKERFSLILESASTNQTSMYLCASSLSFGPKRKYNEQFFGPGTRLTVL.

The chain is built from TRBV18 and TRBJ2-7; 7 nucleotides match TRBD1. CDR3 length equals 14 residues. Losses at the gene ends were 3 bases for V and 7 bases for J; bases not matched to a gene: 9. The germline CDR1 and CDR2 sequences are KGHSH and LQKENI. The CDR3 region is CASSPGTGAREQYF. CDR3 DNA: TGTGCCAGCTCACCCGGTACAGGGGCTAGGGAGCAGTACTTC.

This clonotype was counted ten times or more. The chain links TRBV5-1 to TRBJ1-6, with TRBD1 identical over 10 bases. The V gene's germline CDR1 is SGHRS and CDR2 YFSETQ. This CDR3 contains 14 residues. After removal of 7 bases from V and 7 bases from J, the junction contained 5 bases not matched to a gene. The DNA of the CDR3 is TGCGCCAGCTCGGGACAGGGGTCCAATTCACCCCTCCACTTT. This encodes CASSGQGSNSPLHF. Complete variable domain (other parts from reference TRBV5-1 and TRBJ1-6): KAGVTQTPRYLIKTRGQQVTLSCSPISGHRSVSWYQQTPGQGLQFLFEYFSETQRNKGNFPGRFSGRQFSNSRSEMNVSTLELGDSALYLCASSGQGSNSPLHFGNGTRLTVT.

This rearrangement joins TRBV5-6 to TRBJ2-5; D call uncertain. V was shortened by 4 bases and J by 5 bases, with 12 bases between the two germline ends. CDR1 and CDR2 (germline): SGHDT, YYEEEE. The CDR3 runs 13 residues. CDR3 coding DNA: TGTGCCAGCAGCCGAGGTGCTATGGAGACCCAGTACTTC. Protein: CASSRGAMETQYF.

This clonotype was seen at least ten times. The V gene is TRBV20-1, the J gene TRBJ1-1, with D uncertain. The V and J ends lost 6 bases and 11 bases respectively, with 16 bases between them. CDR1 and CDR2 (germline): DFQATT, SNEGSKA (reference sequence). The CDR3 has 11 amino acids. CDR3 amino acids: CSAKDPVKAFF. In nucleotides, the CDR3 is TGCAGTGCCAAAGACCCCGTGAAGGCTTTCTTT.

This rearrangement joins TRBV30 to TRBJ1-6, with 7 nucleotides matching TRBD1. V lost 0 bases and J lost 13; bases outside the gene matches: 0. The CDR3 sequence is 11 residues long. Germline V gene data show CDR1 as GTSNPN and CDR2 as SVGIG (reference sequence). In nucleotides, the CDR3 is TGTGCCTGGAGTGTACAGGGGCCCCTCCACTTT. Protein: CAWSVQGPLHF.

This clonotype was seen repeatedly, ten times or more. In DNA, the CDR3 is TGTGCCAGCAGGCGGGGACAGGCCGGGGAGCTGTTTTTT. Translating it yields CASRRGQAGELFF. The gene calls are TRBV3-1 and TRBJ2-2; 8 nucleotides match TRBD1. CDR3 length equals 13 residues. Per the germline V gene, CDR1 is LGHDT and CDR2 is YNNKEL (reference sequence). V dropped 6 bases and J dropped 6; count of bases not matched to a gene: 3.

The chain recombines TRBV6-5 with TRBJ1-2; D unresolved. V was pared by 2 bases and J by 1 base, with 14 bases between. Germline assignment: CDR1 MNHEY and CDR2 SVGAGI. There are 16 residues in the CDR3. The CDR3 DNA reads TGTGCCAGCAGTTACGTTTCGGGAGCCAATAACTATGGCTACACCTTC. Residues: CASSYVSGANNYGYTF.

The chain uses TRBV10-3 and TRBJ1-4, with TRBD1 as a possible D gene (6 bases). V gave up 8 bases and J gave up 6 bases, with 13 bases separating them. CDR1 is ENHRY, CDR2 SYGVKD, per germline. The CDR3 sequence is 13 residues long. The DNA for the CDR3 is TGTGCCATCGGAGGGGGGCGTGATGAAAAACTGTTTTTT. Translating gives CAIGGGRDEKLFF.

This clonotype has a handful of counts. This chain links TRBV12-3 or TRBV12-4 with TRBJ2-5; weak D call: TRBD2 (5 bases). The CDR3 is 13 amino acids. V was pared by 6 bases and J by 4 bases, with 12 bases between. In DNA form, the CDR3 reads TGTGCCAGCAGGACTATGGGCGTAGAGACCCAGTACTTC. Its protein is CASRTMGVETQYF.

V and J are TRBV5-1 and TRBJ2-1; possibly TRBD2 for D (6 bases). Trimming shortened V by 0 bases and J by 2 bases, and 9 bases separated the two germline ends. The CDR3 loop spans 15 amino acids. Germline V gene data show CDR1 as SGHRS and CDR2 as YFSETQ. The CDR3 DNA reads as TGCGCCAGCAGCTTGGGCGGGGAAACCTACAATGAGCAGTTCTTC. Translating it yields CASSLGGETYNEQFF.

This clonotype was seen a few times. The chain uses TRBV29-1 and TRBJ1-1; D might be TRBD1 (6 bases). Germline CDR1 and CDR2: SQVTM and ANQGSEA. V was trimmed by 6 bases and J by 11 bases, leaving 13 bases between them. The CDR3 length is 10 residues. DNA of the CDR3: TGCAGCGTACAGGGACATTACGCTTTCTTT. Translation gives CSVQGHYAFF.

The V call is TRBV29-1, the J call TRBJ2-7; D call uncertain. The CDR3 has 13 residues. Trimming cost V 1 base and J 4 bases, with 11 bases left between them. The germline V gene has CDR1 SQVTM and CDR2 ANQGSEA. The CDR3 coding sequence is TGCAGCGTTGAAGTTGCCGGCGTTTACGAGCAGTACTTC. Amino acids: CSVEVAGVYEQYF.

This clonotype has more than one count but fewer than ten. The V call is TRBV29-1, the J call TRBJ2-1; D perhaps matches TRBD1 (5 bases). The CDR3 length is 15 residues. V was cut by 3 bases and J by 3 bases, with 15 bases left in between. Germline V gives CDR1 SQVTM, CDR2 ANQGSEA. The CDR3 reads CSVDQPGQGYNEQFF. CDR3 in DNA: TGCAGCGTTGACCAGCCGGGCCAGGGCTACAATGAGCAGTTCTTC.

This clonotype was observed a handful of times. V usage is TRBV12-3 or TRBV12-4 and J usage is TRBJ1-1; D unclear. The CDR3 has 13 amino acids. Trimming cost V 3 bases and J 4 bases, with 9 bases left between them. CDR3 coding DNA: TGTGCCAGCAGTTTCCGAAAAGGCACTGAAGCTTTCTTT. Protein product: CASSFRKGTEAFF.

The chain uses TRBV6-1 and TRBJ2-7, with D tentatively TRBD1 (6 bases). The V end lost 5 bases, the J end lost 2 bases, and 10 bases lay between the germline ends. CDR3 size: 13 residues. Germline assignment: CDR1 MNHNS and CDR2 SASEGT. This CDR3 reads CASSRTVTYEQYF. Here the CDR3 DNA reads TGTGCCAGCAGTAGGACAGTTACCTACGAGCAGTACTTC.

The rearrangement uses TRBV9 and TRBJ2-7; the D gene is possibly TRBD2 (6 bases). The ends were cut back, 4 bases at V and 7 bases at J, with 15 bases in the middle. The CDR3 has 13 residues. Per germline, CDR1 SGDLS and CDR2 YYNGEE. CDR3 sequence: CASSLQDGREQYF. The CDR3 DNA is TGTGCCAGCAGCCTCCAAGATGGGAGGGAGCAGTACTTC.

This clonotype was counted many times. This rearrangement joins TRBV20-1 to TRBJ2-7; D could derive from TRBD1 or TRBD2 (5 bases each). This CDR3 region has 15 residues. CDR1 is DFQATT and CDR2 is SNEGSKA in the germline V gene (reference sequence). Trimming took 0 bases from V and 5 from J, leaving 17 bases between them. The CDR3 bases are TGCAGTGCTAGAGATTCGGGGATTCCGGGGCACGAGCAGTACTTC. It translates to CSARDSGIPGHEQYF.

This clonotype showed up just a few times. The V call is TRBV15, the J call TRBJ1-2; no definite D call. The germline CDR1 and CDR2 sequences are LNHNV and YYDKDF (reference sequence). Trimming left V 0 bases short and J 8 bases short, with 10 bases between. The CDR3 has 13 residues. CDR3 region: CATSRDLGGGYTF. For the CDR3, the DNA is TGTGCCACCAGCAGAGATCTGGGAGGAGGCTACACCTTC.

The rearrangement links TRBV5-1 to TRBJ2-7; 8 bases match TRBD1. The CDR3 has 17 residues. CDR1 SGHRS and CDR2 YFSETQ come from the germline V gene. J lost 5 bases, V lost 0 bases, and 13 bases had no gene match. The CDR3 coding sequence is TGCGCCAGCAGCTTGGTGGGGATTACAGGGGGGAGCGACGAGCAGTACTTC. Its protein is CASSLVGITGGSDEQYF.

V and J are TRBV5-6 and TRBJ1-1; weak D call: TRBD1 (5 bases). The CDR3 length is 14 residues. V was clipped by 6 bases and J by 1 base, with 13 bases between them. Germline V lookup: CDR1 SGHDT, CDR2 YYEEEE. The CDR3 nucleotides are TGTGCCAGCACCCAGGGAGGGTGGAACACTGAAGCTTTCTTT. This encodes CASTQGGWNTEAFF.

This chain links TRBV7-8 with TRBJ2-3, with 7 bases that match TRBD2. Trimming cost V 5 bases and J 1 base; bases outside gene matches: 9. Germline CDR1 reads SGHVS; CDR2 reads FQNEAQ. This CDR3 has 16 residues. CDR3 amino acids: CASSRGASGRTDTQYF. In DNA, the CDR3 is TGTGCCAGCAGCAGAGGGGCTAGCGGCCGCACAGATACGCAGTATTTT.

In this sample, this clonotype turned up a few times. The chain combines TRBV29-1 with TRBJ1-2; TRBD1 matches at 9 bases. The CDR3 contains 14 residues. Germline CDR1 SQVTM, CDR2 ANQGSEA. V lost 4 bases, J lost 5 bases, and 8 bases stayed unmatched. The CDR3 spells CSVARDRVLYGYTF. The CDR3 DNA reads as TGCAGCGTTGCCCGGGACAGGGTTTTGTATGGCTACACCTTC.

V usage is TRBV7-9 and J usage is TRBJ2-1; no clear D gene. Trimming took 3 bases from V and 6 from J, leaving 9 bases between them. The germline V gene has CDR1 SEHNR and CDR2 FQNEAQ (reference sequence). The CDR3 contains 13 residues. CDR3 in amino acids: CASSFPVGNEQFF. The CDR3 DNA reads as TGTGCCAGCAGCTTCCCGGTGGGCAATGAGCAGTTCTTC.

This clonotype was counted at least ten times. This chain uses TRBV4-3 with TRBJ1-2; D is uncertain. This CDR3 is built from 14 residues. Trimming took 4 bases from V and 4 from J, leaving 13 bases between them. Germline lookup yields CDR1 LGHNA and CDR2 YSLEER. The CDR3 sequence: CASSPAGDSYGYTF. In DNA form, the CDR3 reads TGCGCCAGCAGCCCAGCAGGAGACTCCTATGGCTACACCTTC.

Many counts were recorded for this clonotype. The V gene is TRBV12-3 or TRBV12-4, the J gene TRBJ1-2, with D possibly matching TRBD1 (6 bases). The V gene lost 7 bases and the J gene lost 5 bases, with 17 bases spanning the gap. This CDR3 region has 14 residues. CDR3 bases: TGTGCCAGCACCCTCGGGGGGGGCAATTATGGCTACACCTTC. Protein: CASTLGGGNYGYTF.

This clonotype has ten or more counts. The chain's CDR3 is CASSYSGRAVGQYF. For the CDR3, the DNA is TGTGCCAGCAGCTATAGCGGGAGGGCCGTGGGGCAGTACTTC. The gene calls are TRBV6-5 and TRBJ2-7; 11 bases line up with TRBD2. The V gene end was trimmed by 6 bases and the J gene end by 9 bases; junction bases not matched to a gene: 10. The CDR3 length is 14 residues. Germline V gene data show CDR1 as MNHEY and CDR2 as SVGAGI.

This clonotype turned up a few times. The gene calls are TRBV12-3 or TRBV12-4 and TRBJ2-3; TRBD2 matches at 8 bases. V was clipped by 7 bases and J by 4 bases; unmatched bases: 13. The CDR3 consists of 16 residues. As DNA, the CDR3 is TGTGCCAGCACCTTGAGGGTAGCGGGACCGTCAGATACGCAGTATTTT. Protein sequence: CASTLRVAGPSDTQYF.

This clonotype was observed at least ten times. V gene TRBV12-3 or TRBV12-4 combines with J gene TRBJ2-3; no clear D gene. V was cut by 5 bases and J by 2 bases, with 5 bases left in between. The CDR3 totals 12 residues. The CDR3 sequence: CASSKNTDTQYF. CDR3 sequence (DNA): TGTGCCAGCAGTAAGAACACAGATACGCAGTATTTT.